This T cell receptor beta chain was sequenced in a study of T cell responses to AZD1222 COVID-19 vaccine. Notes on this clone: Its matching antigen is unknown.

CDR1 SGHRS and CDR2 YFSETQ come from the germline V gene. V was clipped by 0 bases and J by 1 base, with 13 bases between them. There are 16 residues in the CDR3. The method was immunoSEQ multiplex PCR; TCRdb's version includes in-frame clones alone and lacks a portion of them. This repertoire shows 100,000 to 150,000 clones, 85% to 90% found once; its top ten account for approximately 28%. Study-level findings and limits: Unmutated variant regions are reportedly targeted by nearly half of spike-specific TCRs.

The sample in question was peripheral blood, obtained on day 0 of AZD1222 vaccination. V is TRBV5-1 and J is TRBJ1-2, with D perhaps matching TRBD1 (5 bases). This TCR was sampled from an adult in good health. CDR3 residues: CASSLGRERSNYGYTF. The CDR3 nucleotides read TGCGCCAGCAGCTTGGGCAGGGAACGAAGTAACTATGGCTACACCTTC.